Below, 9 T cell receptor beta chains from the same sample are listed, as sequenced in a study of blood T cell repertoires in COVID-19. The repertoire was sequenced with immunoSEQ multiplex PCR; TCRdb's copy has only in-frame clones and lacks some. The repertoire holds fewer than 35,000 clones, roughly 85% seen once, with under 10% in the top ten. Sequencing was done on a sample of peripheral blood. These receptors were collected from a woman in her 50s with active COVID-19.

The chain employs TRBV28 and TRBJ1-1, with D unresolved. Germline CDR1 is MDHEN and CDR2 is SYDVKM. The CDR3 is 13 amino acids. V was shortened by 1 base and J by 8 bases, with 11 bases between the two germline ends. The CDR3 nucleotides are TGTGCCAGCAGTTTATACGGGTCGGAAGAAGCTTTCTTT. Protein: CASSLYGSEEAFF.

This sequence joins TRBV2 and TRBJ1-6; 7 bases align to TRBD1. Germline CDR1 is SNHLY and CDR2 is FYNNEI. CDR3 length: 13 residues. V trimming: 11 bases; J trimming: 2 bases; junction bases outside the gene matches: 3. The CDR3 DNA is TGTGCCGGAGGACAGGCCTATAATTCACCCCTCCACTTT. The encoded protein is CAGGQAYNSPLHF.

The J gene is TRBJ1-5, the V gene TRBV20-1, with TRBD1 identical over 10 bases. V lost 3 bases, J lost 7 bases, and 6 bases stayed unmatched. Per the germline V gene, CDR1 is DFQATT and CDR2 is SNEGSKA (reference sequence). The CDR3 sequence is 14 residues long. The CDR3 is CSASIWTGGQPQHF. CDR3 sequence (DNA): TGCAGTGCTAGTATTTGGACAGGGGGGCAGCCCCAGCATTTT.

The rearrangement joins TRBV5-1 to TRBJ2-5, with a weak D call TRBD1 (6 bases). The length of the CDR3 is 14 residues. Trimming shortened V by 3 bases and J by 0 bases, and 9 bases separated the two germline ends. Germline assignment: CDR1 SGHRS and CDR2 YFSETQ. The chain's CDR3 is CASSSQGYQETQYF. The CDR3 coding sequence is TGCGCCAGCAGCTCGCAGGGGTACCAAGAGACCCAGTACTTC.

Written as DNA, the CDR3 is TGTGCCAGCAGTCAGGGGGCTTGGTATGGCTACACCTTC. Residues: CASSQGAWYGYTF. The rearrangement links TRBV27 to TRBJ1-2; TRBD1 matches at 8 bases. The trim removed 5 bases at V and 5 bases at J, leaving 4 bases unmatched. Germline V gene data show CDR1 as MNHEY and CDR2 as SMNVEV (reference sequence). The CDR3 consists of 13 residues.

The table lists this clone with a few counts. V gene TRBV7-9 combines with J gene TRBJ1-1, with 7 positions matching TRBD1. Germline CDR1 reads SEHNR; CDR2 reads FQNEAQ (reference sequence). V lost 5 bases, J lost 0 bases, and 6 bases stayed unmatched. The CDR3 runs to 15 residues. The CDR3: CASSPWTGLNTEAFF. In nucleotides, the CDR3 is TGTGCCAGCAGCCCGTGGACAGGTTTGAACACTGAAGCTTTCTTT.

V usage is TRBV27 and J usage is TRBJ1-1, with 7 bases fitting TRBD1. The CDR3 sequence is 15 residues long. V lost 4 bases, J lost 5 bases, and 10 bases stayed unmatched. Per the germline V gene, CDR1 is MNHEY and CDR2 is SMNVEV (reference sequence). The CDR3 sequence is CASSSFSSGGTEAFF. The CDR3 DNA is TGTGCCAGCAGTTCCTTCTCGTCAGGGGGGACTGAAGCTTTCTTT.

The chain joins TRBV28 to TRBJ2-5; TRBD2 agrees at 7 bases. Unmatched junction bases numbered 12, after V lost 7 bases and J lost 7 bases. The CDR3 covers 14 residues. Looked up from germline, CDR1 is MDHEN and CDR2 is SYDVKM. The CDR3 nucleotides are TGTGCCAGCAAGGGGCCTTACGGACTAGGGACCCAGTACTTC. Translated: CASKGPYGLGTQYF.

The chain combines TRBV9 with TRBJ2-1; D is ambiguous. V lost 4 bases and J lost 6, with 14 bases in between. This CDR3 contains 14 residues. Germline V gene data show CDR1 as SGDLS and CDR2 as YYNGEE. This CDR3 reads CASSSRQVGNEQFF. CDR3 DNA sequence: TGTGCCAGCAGCTCCCGACAAGTCGGCAATGAGCAGTTCTTC.